This TCR beta chain was recovered during a study of T-cell reconstitution after alpha-beta-depleted transplantation in children. This clonotype was seen more than once but under ten times. The CDR3 consists of 13 residues. Germline CDR1 reads KGHSH; CDR2 reads LQKENI. V lost 5 bases and J lost 10, with 16 bases in between. Unique molecular identifiers were used in preparing the TCRbeta library. TCRdb reanalysed the PCR reads using MiXCR and keeps one entry per CDR3 protein. Here the sample spans about 980,000 distinct CDR3 sequences, 25% to 35% being singletons. This clonotype was obtained from a boy under three years old who had a stem cell transplant for SCID, so the T cells may come from the graft donor. The source was PBMCs, mostly from graft donor cells, collected 360 days after TCRalphabeta/CD19-depleted stem cell transplant. This sequence joins TRBV18 and TRBJ2-3; TRBD1 might be the D (6 bases). CDR3 region: CASSDRQAIAQYF. In nucleotides, the CDR3 is TGTGCCAGCTCAGATCGACAGGCGATTGCGCAGTATTTT.